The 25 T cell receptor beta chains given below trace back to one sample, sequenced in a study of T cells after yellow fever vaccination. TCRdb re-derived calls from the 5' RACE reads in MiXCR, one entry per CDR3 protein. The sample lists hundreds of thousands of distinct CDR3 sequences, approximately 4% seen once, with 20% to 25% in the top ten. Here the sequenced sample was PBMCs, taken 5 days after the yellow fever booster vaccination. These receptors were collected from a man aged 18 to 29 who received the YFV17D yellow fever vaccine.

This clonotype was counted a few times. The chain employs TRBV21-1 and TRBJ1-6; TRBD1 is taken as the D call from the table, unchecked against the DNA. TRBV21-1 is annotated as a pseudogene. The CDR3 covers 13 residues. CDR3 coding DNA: TGCGCACGACCAGACAGGGCTAATTCACCCCTCCACTTT. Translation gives CARPDRANSPLHF.

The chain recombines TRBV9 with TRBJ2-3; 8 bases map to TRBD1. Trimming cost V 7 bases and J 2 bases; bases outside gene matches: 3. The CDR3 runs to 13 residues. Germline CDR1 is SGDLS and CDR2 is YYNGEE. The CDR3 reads CASWDRTTDTQYF. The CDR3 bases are TGTGCCAGCTGGGACAGGACCACAGATACGCAGTATTTT.

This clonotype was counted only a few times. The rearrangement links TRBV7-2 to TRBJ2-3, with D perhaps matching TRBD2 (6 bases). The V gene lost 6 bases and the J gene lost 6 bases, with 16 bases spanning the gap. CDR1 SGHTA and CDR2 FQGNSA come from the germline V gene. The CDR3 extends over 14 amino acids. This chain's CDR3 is CASRDGAGGDTQYF. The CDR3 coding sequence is TGTGCCAGCAGAGACGGGGCCGGAGGGGATACGCAGTATTTT.

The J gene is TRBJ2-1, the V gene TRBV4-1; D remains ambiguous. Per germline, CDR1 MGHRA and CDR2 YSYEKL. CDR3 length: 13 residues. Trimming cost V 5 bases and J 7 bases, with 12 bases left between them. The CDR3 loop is CASSGESGNEQFF. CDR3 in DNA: TGCGCCAGCAGCGGGGAAAGTGGGAATGAGCAGTTCTTC.

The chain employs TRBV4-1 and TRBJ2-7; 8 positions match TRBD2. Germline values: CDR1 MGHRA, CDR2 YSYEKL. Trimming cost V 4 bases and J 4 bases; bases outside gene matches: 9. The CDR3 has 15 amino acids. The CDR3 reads CASSPTGGAVYEQYF. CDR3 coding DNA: TGCGCCAGCAGCCCGACCGGGGGGGCTGTGTACGAGCAGTACTTC.

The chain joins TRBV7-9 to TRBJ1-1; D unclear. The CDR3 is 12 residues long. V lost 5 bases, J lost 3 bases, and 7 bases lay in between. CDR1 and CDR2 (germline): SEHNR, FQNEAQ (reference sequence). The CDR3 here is CASSPIHTEAFF. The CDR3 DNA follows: TGTGCCAGCAGCCCGATCCACACTGAAGCTTTCTTT.

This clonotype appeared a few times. The chain's CDR3 is CASSQWRGYNSPLHF. The CDR3 nucleotides read TGTGCCAGCAGCCAATGGCGGGGTTATAATTCACCCCTCCACTTT. The chain carries TRBV3-1 and TRBJ1-6; D not certain. Germline lookup yields CDR1 LGHDT and CDR2 YNNKEL (reference sequence). There are 15 residues in the CDR3. V lost 2 bases and J lost 4, with 9 bases in between.

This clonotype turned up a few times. For the CDR3, the DNA is TGCAGCGTTGAAGAAGGGGGCAGGGAACAAGAGACCCAGTACTTC. Its protein product is CSVEEGGREQETQYF. The V call is TRBV29-1, the J call TRBJ2-5; 7 nucleotides match TRBD1. The CDR3 contains 15 residues. Losses at the gene ends were 0 bases for V and 2 bases for J; bases not matched to a gene: 6. Germline lookup yields CDR1 SQVTM and CDR2 ANQGSEA.

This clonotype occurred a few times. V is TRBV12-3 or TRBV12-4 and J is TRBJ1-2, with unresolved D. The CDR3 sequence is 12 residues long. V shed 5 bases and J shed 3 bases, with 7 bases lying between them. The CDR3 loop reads CASSPAHYGYTF. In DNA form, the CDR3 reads TGTGCCAGCAGTCCGGCCCACTATGGCTACACCTTC.

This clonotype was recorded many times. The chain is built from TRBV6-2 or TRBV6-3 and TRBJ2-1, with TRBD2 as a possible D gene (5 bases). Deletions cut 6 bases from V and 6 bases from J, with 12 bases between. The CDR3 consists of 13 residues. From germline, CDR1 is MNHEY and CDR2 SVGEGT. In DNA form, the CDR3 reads TGTGCCAGCAGCGGGAACGCGGGCAATGAGCAGTTCTTC. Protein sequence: CASSGNAGNEQFF.

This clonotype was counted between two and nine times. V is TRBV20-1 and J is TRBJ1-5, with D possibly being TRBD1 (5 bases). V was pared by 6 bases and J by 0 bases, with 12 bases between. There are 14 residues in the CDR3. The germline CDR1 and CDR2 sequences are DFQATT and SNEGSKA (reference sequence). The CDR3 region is CSAKDTYSNQPQHF. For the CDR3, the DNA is TGCAGTGCCAAGGACACTTATAGCAATCAGCCCCAGCATTTT.

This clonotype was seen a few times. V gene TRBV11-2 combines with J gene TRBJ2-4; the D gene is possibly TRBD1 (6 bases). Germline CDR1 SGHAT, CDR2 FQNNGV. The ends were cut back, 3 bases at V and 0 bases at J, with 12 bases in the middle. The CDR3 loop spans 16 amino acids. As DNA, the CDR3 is TGTGCCAGCAGCTTCGAGACAGGTCTAGCCAAAAACATTCAGTACTTC. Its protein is CASSFETGLAKNIQYF. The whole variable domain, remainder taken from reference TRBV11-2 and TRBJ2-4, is EAGVAQSPRYKIIEKRQSVAFWCNPISGHATLYWYQQILGQGPKLLIQFQNNGVVDDSQLPKDRFSAERLKGVDSTLKIQPAKLEDSAVYLCASSFETGLAKNIQYFGAGTRLSVL.

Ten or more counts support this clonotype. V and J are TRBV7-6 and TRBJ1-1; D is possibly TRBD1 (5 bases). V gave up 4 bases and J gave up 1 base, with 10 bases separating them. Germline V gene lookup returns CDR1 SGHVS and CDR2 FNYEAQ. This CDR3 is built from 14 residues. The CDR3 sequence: CASSWGVPNTEAFF. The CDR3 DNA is TGTGCCAGCAGCTGGGGCGTGCCGAACACTGAAGCTTTCTTT.

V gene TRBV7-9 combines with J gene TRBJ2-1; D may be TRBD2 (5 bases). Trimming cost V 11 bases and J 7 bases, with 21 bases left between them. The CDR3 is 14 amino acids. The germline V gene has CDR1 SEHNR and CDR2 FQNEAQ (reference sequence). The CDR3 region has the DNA TGTGCCTCCGGGGATAGGATCTTGGGGAATGAGCAGTTCTTC. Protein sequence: CASGDRILGNEQFF.

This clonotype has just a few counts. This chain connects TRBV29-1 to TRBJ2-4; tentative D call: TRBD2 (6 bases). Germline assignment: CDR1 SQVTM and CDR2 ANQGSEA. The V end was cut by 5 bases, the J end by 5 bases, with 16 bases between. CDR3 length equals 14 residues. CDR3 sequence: CSVSWAGTENIQYF. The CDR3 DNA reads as TGCAGCGTTTCCTGGGCGGGGACGGAAAACATTCAGTACTTC.

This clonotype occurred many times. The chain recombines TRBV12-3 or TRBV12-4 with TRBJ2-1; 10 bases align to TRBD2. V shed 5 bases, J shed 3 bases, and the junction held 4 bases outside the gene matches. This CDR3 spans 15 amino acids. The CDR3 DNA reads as TGTGCCAGCAGTCTTAGCGGGGGGTACTACAATGAGCAGTTCTTC. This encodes CASSLSGGYYNEQFF.

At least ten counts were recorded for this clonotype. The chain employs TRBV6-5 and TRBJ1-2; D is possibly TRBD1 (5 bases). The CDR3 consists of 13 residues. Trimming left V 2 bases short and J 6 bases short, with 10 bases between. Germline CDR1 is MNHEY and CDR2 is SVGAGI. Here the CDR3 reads CASSYRVGDGYTF. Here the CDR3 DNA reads TGTGCCAGCAGTTACCGGGTAGGGGATGGCTACACCTTC.

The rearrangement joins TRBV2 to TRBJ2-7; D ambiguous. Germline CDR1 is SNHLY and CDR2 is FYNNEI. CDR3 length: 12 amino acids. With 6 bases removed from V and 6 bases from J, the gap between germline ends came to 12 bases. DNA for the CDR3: TGTGCCAGCAGCGCTGGACGGGTCGAGCAGTACGTC. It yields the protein CASSAGRVEQYV.

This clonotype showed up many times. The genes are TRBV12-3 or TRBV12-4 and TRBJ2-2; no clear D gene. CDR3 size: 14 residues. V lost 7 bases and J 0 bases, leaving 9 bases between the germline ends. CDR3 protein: CASTQSANTGELFF. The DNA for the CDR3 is TGTGCCAGCACCCAATCAGCGAACACCGGGGAGCTGTTTTTT.

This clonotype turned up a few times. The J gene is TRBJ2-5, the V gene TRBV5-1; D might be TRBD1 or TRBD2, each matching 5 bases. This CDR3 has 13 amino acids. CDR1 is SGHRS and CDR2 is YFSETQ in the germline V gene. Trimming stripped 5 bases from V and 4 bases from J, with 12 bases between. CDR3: CASSRDLGETQYF. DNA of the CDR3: TGCGCCAGCAGTCGGGACCTTGGAGAGACCCAGTACTTC.

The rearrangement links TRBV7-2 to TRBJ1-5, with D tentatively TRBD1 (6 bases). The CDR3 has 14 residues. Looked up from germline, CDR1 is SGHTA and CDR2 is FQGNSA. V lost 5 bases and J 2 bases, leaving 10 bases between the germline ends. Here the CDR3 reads CASSIQGRNQPQHF. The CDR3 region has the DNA TGTGCCAGCAGCATACAGGGCCGCAATCAGCCCCAGCATTTT.

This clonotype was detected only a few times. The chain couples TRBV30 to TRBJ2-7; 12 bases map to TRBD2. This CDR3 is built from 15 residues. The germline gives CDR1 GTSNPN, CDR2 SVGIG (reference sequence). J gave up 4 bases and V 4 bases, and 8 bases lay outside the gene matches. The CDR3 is CAWKKRTSGEYEQYF. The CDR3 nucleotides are TGTGCCTGGAAAAAAAGGACTAGCGGGGAGTACGAGCAGTACTTC.

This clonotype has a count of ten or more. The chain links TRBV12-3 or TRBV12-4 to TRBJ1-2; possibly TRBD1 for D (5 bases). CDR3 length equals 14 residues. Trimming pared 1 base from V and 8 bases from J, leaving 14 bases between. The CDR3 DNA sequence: TGTGCCAGCAGTTTAGGGGACGAGGGAGTCGGCTACACCTTC. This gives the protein CASSLGDEGVGYTF.

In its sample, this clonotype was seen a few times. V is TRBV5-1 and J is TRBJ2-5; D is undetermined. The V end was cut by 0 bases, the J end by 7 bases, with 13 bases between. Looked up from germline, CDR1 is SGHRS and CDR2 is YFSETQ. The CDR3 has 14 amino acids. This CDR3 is CASSLGYGSWTQYF. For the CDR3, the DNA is TGCGCCAGCAGCTTGGGCTATGGTAGTTGGACCCAGTACTTC. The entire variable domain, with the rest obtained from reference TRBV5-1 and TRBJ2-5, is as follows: KAGVTQTPRYLIKTRGQQVTLSCSPISGHRSVSWYQQTPGQGLQFLFEYFSETQRNKGNFPGRFSGRQFSNSRSEMNVSTLELGDSALYLCASSLGYGSWTQYFGPGTRLLVL.

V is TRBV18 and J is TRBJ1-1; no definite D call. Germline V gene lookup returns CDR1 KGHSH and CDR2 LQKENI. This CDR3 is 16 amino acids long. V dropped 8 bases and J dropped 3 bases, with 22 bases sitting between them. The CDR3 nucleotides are TGTGCCAGCCAGAGATTCCTGGGCCGTACGGACACTGAAGCTTTCTTT. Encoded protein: CASQRFLGRTDTEAFF.